This entry features one T cell receptor (beta chain) sequence. Its target is unknown. Using its own MiXCR run on the 5' RACE reads, TCRdb lists one record per CDR3 protein. This sample has about 85,000 distinct CDR3 sequences, with approximately 20% found just once. This sample was taken from a study of spatial heterogeneity in lung cancer. Study-level results: At resection, ubiquitous expanded tumor TCRs appeared in blood more than at follow-up.

Time point denoted: sample taken at primary tumor resection. No cells were sorted before sequencing. The whole RNA sequenced was extracted from tumor, nontumor lung or frozen PBMC. The sample consisted of PBMCs, taken at surgery. This sequence originates from a male donor with early-stage non-small cell lung cancer.

This chain's CDR3 is CASSFGLAGGADTQYF. For the CDR3, the DNA is TGTGCCAGCAGCTTCGGACTAGCGGGAGGGGCAGATACGCAGTATTTT. The chain joins TRBV5-4 to TRBJ2-3, with 15 bases that match TRBD2. After removal of 2 bases from V and 4 bases from J, the junction contained 2 bases not matched to a gene. The V gene's germline CDR1 is SGHNT and CDR2 YYREEE (reference sequence). This CDR3 contains 16 residues. Variable domain in full (rest from reference TRBV5-4 and TRBJ2-3): ETGVTQSPTHLIKTRGQQVTLRCSSQSGHNTVSWYQQALGQGPQFIFQYYREEENGRGNFPPRFSGLQFPNYSSELNVNALELDDSALYLCASSFGLAGGADTQYFGPGTRLTVL.